This TCR beta chain originates from a study of blood T cell repertoires in COVID-19. As for the study in general: The United States, Italy and Spain were the sources of the acute and convalescent COVID-19 samples.

The method was immunoSEQ multiplex PCR; TCRdb's version includes in-frame clones alone and lacks a portion of them. In the table there are 200,000 or so clones, around 80% of which are singletons. With 5 bases removed from V and 2 bases from J, the gap between germline ends came to 13 bases. The germline V gene encodes CDR1 LGHNA and CDR2 YSLEER. CDR3 length: 14 amino acids. This clonotype was sampled from a woman of 80 years or more with acute or convalescent COVID-19. The sequenced sample was peripheral blood. The chain joins TRBV4-3 to TRBJ2-7; D might be TRBD1 (6 bases). CDR3: CASSEQTGPYEQYF. In DNA, the CDR3 is TGCGCCAGCAGCGAACAGACAGGACCCTACGAGCAGTACTTC.